This T cell receptor beta chain is from a study of radiation and T cells in renal cell carcinoma. Clones were read by immunoSEQ multiplex PCR, and TCRdb kept only the in-frame ones, dropping some. The data hold roughly 53,000 clones, with approximately 80% observed a single time. Per the germline V gene, CDR1 is ENHRY and CDR2 is SYGVKD. This CDR3 region has 13 residues. V lost 8 bases, J lost 7 bases, and 8 bases stayed unmatched. Regarding time point: baseline pretreatment blood. Treatment in this sample: 15 Gy SBRT to primary tumor, nephrectomy 4 weeks later. The source is a woman aged 70-85 years with renal cell carcinoma. The chain couples TRBV10-3 to TRBJ1-5, with TRBD1 matching 7 bases. This material consisted of blood, taken from a patient whose treatment included radiotherapy and nephrectomy. Here the CDR3 DNA reads TGTGCCATCGCAGACAGGGCAGGACAGCCCCAGCATTTT. Its translation is CAIADRAGQPQHF.